Each of the 14 T cell receptor beta chains below was sequenced from the same sample in a study of PD-1 blockade in classical Hodgkin lymphoma. The time point denotes: newly diagnosed, previously untreated cHL patient sample. Investigators isolated CD4+ T cells from thawed PBMCs through magnetic negative selection. The data were produced by immunoSEQ multiplex PCR, yet TCRdb's version contains in-frame clones alone and is incomplete. The sample contains fewer than 25,000 clones, 90% of which appear only once. Sample: CD4+ T cells from blood. The receptor source for this set is a human donor with classical Hodgkin lymphoma.

This chain links TRBV5-5 with TRBJ2-3; no clear D. V was shortened by 4 bases and J by 0 bases, with 12 bases between the two germline ends. Germline V CDR1 and CDR2: SGHKS, YYEKEE (reference sequence). There are 15 residues in the CDR3. This CDR3 is CASSLVHLSTDTQYF. CDR3 sequence (DNA): TGTGCCAGCAGCCTTGTCCACCTTAGCACAGATACGCAGTATTTT.

This sequence joins TRBV28 and TRBJ1-1; weak D call: TRBD1 (6 bases). Germline V gene lookup returns CDR1 MDHEN and CDR2 SYDVKM. This CDR3 comprises 14 residues. Trimming removed 6 bases at V and 6 bases at J, with 17 bases between. In nucleotides, the CDR3 is TGTGCCAGCAGATTCTTGATTCGACAGGCTGAAGCTTTCTTT. It codes for CASRFLIRQAEAFF. The full variable domain, completed using reference TRBV28 and TRBJ1-1, is DVKVTQSSRYLVKRTGEKVFLECVQDMDHENMFWYRQDPGLGLRLIYFSYDVKMKEKGDIPEGYSVSREKKERFSLILESASTNQTSMYLCASRFLIRQAEAFFGQGTRLTVV.

The chain couples TRBV14 to TRBJ2-2; D not certain. Trimming left V 2 bases short and J 3 bases short, with 7 bases between. CDR1 is SGHDN and CDR2 is FVKESK in the germline V gene. The CDR3 loop spans 14 amino acids. CDR3 DNA sequence: TGTGCCAGCAGCCAAACGGTCTACACCGGGGAGCTGTTTTTT. The encoded protein is CASSQTVYTGELFF. Full variable domain (missing parts from reference TRBV14 and TRBJ2-2): EAGVTQFPSHSVIEKGQTVTLRCDPISGHDNLYWYRRVMGKEIKFLLHFVKESKQDESGMPNNRFLAERTGGTYSTLKVQPAELEDSGVYFCASSQTVYTGELFFGEGSRLTVL.

V usage is TRBV5-5 and J usage is TRBJ2-5; 16 positions match TRBD2. Trimming at V came to 3 bases and at J to 5 bases, leaving 4 bases not matched to a gene. From germline, CDR1 is SGHKS and CDR2 YYEKEE (reference sequence). The CDR3 totals 16 residues. CDR3 DNA sequence: TGTGCCAGCAGCTCCTCGGGACTAGCGGGGGGGGAGACCCAGTACTTC. It encodes CASSSSGLAGGETQYF.

The V call is TRBV5-4, the J call TRBJ1-2; TRBD1 agrees at 10 bases. The V segment lost 5 bases and the J segment 6 bases; nucleotides outside the gene matches: 10. The CDR3 is 15 amino acids. Germline assignment: CDR1 SGHNT and CDR2 YYREEE (reference sequence). The CDR3 bases are TGTGCCAGCAGATCGACAGGGGGCGCATTAAATGGCTACACCTTC. Translated: CASRSTGGALNGYTF.

This clone appeared a single time. V is TRBV6-1 and J is TRBJ2-7, with TRBD1 identical over 10 bases. Germline CDR1 and CDR2: MNHNS and SASEGT. The V and J ends lost 2 bases and 4 bases, in that order; junction bases with no gene match: 5. The length of the CDR3 is 15 residues. CDR3 sequence reads: CASSERGQGWYEQYF. CDR3 bases: TGTGCCAGCAGTGAACGGGGACAGGGGTGGTACGAGCAGTACTTC.

The chain links TRBV7-8 to TRBJ1-4; the match to TRBD1 covers 7 bases. The length of the CDR3 is 15 residues. Germline trimming cut 5 bases from V and 5 bases from J; bases unmatched to any gene: 8. CDR1 is SGHVS, CDR2 FQNEAQ, per germline. CDR3 sequence reads: CASSAEGQQNEKLFF. The CDR3 DNA sequence: TGTGCCAGCAGCGCGGAGGGACAGCAAAATGAAAAACTGTTTTTT.

CDR3 in amino acids: CASSILPGQAATQYF. The DNA for the CDR3 is TGTGCCAGTAGTATACTTCCCGGGCAGGCAGCTACGCAGTATTTT. This chain connects TRBV19 to TRBJ2-3, with D hard to call. Looked up from germline, CDR1 is LNHDA and CDR2 is SQIVND (reference sequence). The CDR3 covers 15 residues. With 2 bases removed from V and 8 bases from J, the gap between germline ends came to 17 bases. Full variable domain (missing parts from reference TRBV19 and TRBJ2-3): DGGITQSPKYLFRKEGQNVTLSCEQNLNHDAMYWYRQDPGQGLRLIYYSQIVNDFQKGDIAEGYSVSREKKESFPLTVTSAQKNPTAFYLCASSILPGQAATQYFGPGTRLTVL.

The chain joins TRBV25-1 to TRBJ2-1; 11 bases agree with TRBD2. V was clipped by 1 base and J by 0 bases; unmatched bases: 2. Germline V gene lookup returns CDR1 MGHDK and CDR2 SYGVNS. CDR3 length: 17 residues. In DNA, the CDR3 is TGTGCCAGCAGTGAATGGACTAGCGGGCGCTCCTACAATGAGCAGTTCTTC. This codes for CASSEWTSGRSYNEQFF.

V usage is TRBV4-2 and J usage is TRBJ1-2; no firm D call. Germline values: CDR1 LGHNA, CDR2 YNFKEQ. The CDR3 runs to 14 residues. Trimming removed 8 bases from V and 4 bases from J, with 17 bases in between. CDR3 in amino acids: CASSGQQLLYGYTF. CDR3 bases: TGTGCCAGCTCAGGTCAGCAACTTCTCTATGGCTACACCTTC.

This clone showed up just a few times. DNA for the CDR3: TGTGCCAGTAGTACGCGGGATCAGCCCCAGCATTTT. This gives the protein CASSTRDQPQHF. The genes are TRBV19 and TRBJ1-5, with D uncertain. The CDR3 sequence is 12 residues long. With 4 bases removed from V and 5 bases from J, the gap between germline ends came to 6 bases. Germline values: CDR1 LNHDA, CDR2 SQIVND (reference sequence).

The chain recombines TRBV28 with TRBJ1-1; 9 nucleotides agree with TRBD1. The CDR3 is 13 amino acids. Germline loops: CDR1 MDHEN, CDR2 SYDVKM. After removal of 6 bases from V and 6 bases from J, the junction contained 5 bases not matched to a gene. DNA for the CDR3: TGTGCCAGCAGCACAGGGGGCCTCGCTGAAGCTTTCTTT. This sequence encodes CASSTGGLAEAFF. The full variable domain, completed using reference TRBV28 and TRBJ1-1, is DVKVTQSSRYLVKRTGEKVFLECVQDMDHENMFWYRQDPGLGLRLIYFSYDVKMKEKGDIPEGYSVSREKKERFSLILESASTNQTSMYLCASSTGGLAEAFFGQGTRLTVV.

The V gene is TRBV7-9, the J gene TRBJ1-1; D remains unclear. Trimming took 2 bases from V and 1 from J, leaving 11 bases between them. The CDR3 consists of 15 residues. Germline values: CDR1 SEHNR, CDR2 FQNEAQ (reference sequence). CDR3 loop: CASSLLYSRNTEAFF. The DNA for the CDR3 is TGTGCCAGCAGCTTATTGTACAGCAGGAACACTGAAGCTTTCTTT.

The rearrangement joins TRBV15 to TRBJ1-6, with D possibly being TRBD1 (6 bases). The V and J ends lost 5 bases and 7 bases respectively, with 12 bases between them. The CDR3 is 14 residues long. The germline CDR1 and CDR2 sequences are LNHNV and YYDKDF (reference sequence). The CDR3 sequence: CATSPSTGNSPLHF. The CDR3 DNA is TGTGCCACCAGCCCCAGCACAGGGAATTCACCCCTCCACTTT.